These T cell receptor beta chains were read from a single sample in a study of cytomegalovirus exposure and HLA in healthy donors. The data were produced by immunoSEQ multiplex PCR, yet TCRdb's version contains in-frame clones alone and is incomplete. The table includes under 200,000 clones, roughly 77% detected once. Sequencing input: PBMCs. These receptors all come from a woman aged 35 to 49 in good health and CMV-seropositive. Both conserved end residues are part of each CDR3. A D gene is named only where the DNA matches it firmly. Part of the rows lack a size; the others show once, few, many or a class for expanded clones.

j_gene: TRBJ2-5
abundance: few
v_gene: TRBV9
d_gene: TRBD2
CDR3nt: TGTGCCAGCAGCGTAGGAGCCAGCGGGGGGGCTCAGGAGACCCAGTACTTC
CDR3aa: CASSVGASGGAQETQYF

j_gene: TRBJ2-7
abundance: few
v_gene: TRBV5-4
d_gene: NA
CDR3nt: TGTGCCAGCAGCTCTAGACAGAGCTCCTACGAGCAGTACTTC
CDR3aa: CASSSRQSSYEQYF

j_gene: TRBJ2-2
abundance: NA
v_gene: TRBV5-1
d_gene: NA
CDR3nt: TGCGCCAGCAGTTACGGGACAAGCATCGGGGAGCTGTTTTTT
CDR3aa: CASSYGTSIGELFF

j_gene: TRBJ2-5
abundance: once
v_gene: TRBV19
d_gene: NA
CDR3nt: TGTGCCAGTAGTGAGGTGTACAAGTACCAAGAGACCCAGTACTTC
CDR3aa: CASSEVYKYQETQYF

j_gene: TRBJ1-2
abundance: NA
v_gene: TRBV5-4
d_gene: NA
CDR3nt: TGTGCCAGCAGCTTGGTTGGGCAAGTCTATGGCTACACCTTC
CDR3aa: CASSLVGQVYGYTF

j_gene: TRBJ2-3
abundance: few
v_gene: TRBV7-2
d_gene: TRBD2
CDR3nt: TGTGCCAGCACTTCGATAGCGGGGAACGCAGATACGCAGTATTTT
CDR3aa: CASTSIAGNADTQYF

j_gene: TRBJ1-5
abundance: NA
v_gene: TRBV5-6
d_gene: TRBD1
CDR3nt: TGTGCCAGCAGCGAATCCCCGACAGGGAATCAGCCCCAGCATTTT
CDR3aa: CASSESPTGNQPQHF

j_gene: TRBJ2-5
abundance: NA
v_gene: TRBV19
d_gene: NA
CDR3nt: TGTGCCAGTAGTATAGATCTTATCCGGGGGGGGACAGTTGGCCAGTACTTC
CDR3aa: CASSIDLIRGGTVGQYF

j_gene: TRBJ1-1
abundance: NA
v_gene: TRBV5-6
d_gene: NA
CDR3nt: TGTGCCAGCAGCTTGGGTGCAGGGGCCAGGGACACTGAAGCTTTCTTT
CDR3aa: CASSLGAGARDTEAFF

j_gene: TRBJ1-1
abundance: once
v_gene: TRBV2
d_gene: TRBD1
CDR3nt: TGTGCCAGCAGCGAAAGGACAGGGGCTAGCACTGAAGCTTTCTTT
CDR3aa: CASSERTGASTEAFF

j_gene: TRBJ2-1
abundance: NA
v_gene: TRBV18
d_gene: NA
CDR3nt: TGTGCCAGCTCACCACCGAACGGTCCCAACAATGAGCAGTTCTTC
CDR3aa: CASSPPNGPNNEQFF

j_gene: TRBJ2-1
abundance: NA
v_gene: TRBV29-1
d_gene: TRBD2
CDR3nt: TGCAGCCTTCGACTAGCGGGACGCTCCTACAATGAGCAGTTCTTC
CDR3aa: CSLRLAGRSYNEQFF

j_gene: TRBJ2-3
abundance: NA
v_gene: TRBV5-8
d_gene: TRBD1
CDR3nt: TGTGCCAGCAGCCACAGGGGGCAGGCAGATACGCAGTATTTT
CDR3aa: CASSHRGQADTQYF

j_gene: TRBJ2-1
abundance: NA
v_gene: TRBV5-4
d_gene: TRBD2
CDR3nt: TGTGCCAGCAGCAGCCTTAGCGGGGGCATGATCAATGAGCAGTTCTTC
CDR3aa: CASSSLSGGMINEQFF

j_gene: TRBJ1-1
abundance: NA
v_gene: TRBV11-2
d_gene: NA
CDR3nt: TGTGCCAGCAGCTTAGATGTCCAGGGTGGGACTGAAGCTTTCTTT
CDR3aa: CASSLDVQGGTEAFF

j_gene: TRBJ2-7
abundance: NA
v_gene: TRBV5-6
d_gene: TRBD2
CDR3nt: TGTGCCAGCAGCTCAATGATAGCGGGAGGTATCGTCTACGAGCAGTACTTC
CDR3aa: CASSSMIAGGIVYEQYF

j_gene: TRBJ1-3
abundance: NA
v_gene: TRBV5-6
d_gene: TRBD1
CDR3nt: TGTGCCAGCAGCTCCAGACAGGGGTTGACTGGAAACACCATATATTTT
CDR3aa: CASSSRQGLTGNTIYF

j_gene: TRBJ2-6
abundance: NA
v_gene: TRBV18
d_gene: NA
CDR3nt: TGTGCCAGCTCACCACGAGCACAGGCGGATTCTGGGGCCAACGTCCTGACTTTC
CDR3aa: CASSPRAQADSGANVLTF